This passage covers 22 T cell receptor beta chains from one sample sequenced in a study of Graves' ophthalmopathy and Graves' hyperthyroidism. Investigators amplified TCR beta CDR3 regions from RNA transcripts. First-round RT-PCR employed HTBI primers, with a second-round multiplex PCR after it. In TCRdb, the multiplex PCR reads were re-called with MiXCR into one record per CDR3 protein. The data show roughly 500,000 distinct CDR3 sequences, with approximately 15% seen just once and roughly 10% held by the top ten. The sequenced material came from blood. The receptors come from a woman in her twenties or thirties with Graves' ophthalmopathy.

The chain joins TRBV4-1 to TRBJ2-7, with D possibly being TRBD1 (6 bases). The length of the CDR3 is 14 residues. V lost 3 bases to trimming and J lost 3 bases, with 12 bases between them. Germline CDR1 reads MGHRA; CDR2 reads YSYEKL. The CDR3, as DNA: TGCGCCAGCAGCCATACGACAGGAAACTACGAGCAGTACTTC. Its protein product is CASSHTTGNYEQYF.

The rearrangement joins TRBV28 to TRBJ1-2; TRBD1 is a possible D gene (5 bases). Trimming pared 3 bases from V and 6 bases from J, leaving 14 bases between. This CDR3 contains 14 residues. CDR1 is MDHEN and CDR2 is SYDVKM in the germline V gene. As DNA, the CDR3 is TGTGCCAGCAGTTTCAGGGTGGCAAACGATGGCTACACCTTC. It specifies CASSFRVANDGYTF.

This clonotype was detected many times. The chain uses TRBV28 and TRBJ2-5; TRBD2 aligns across 10 bases. The V segment lost 3 bases and the J segment 3 bases; nucleotides outside the gene matches: 4. The CDR3 contains 15 residues. Per germline, CDR1 MDHEN and CDR2 SYDVKM. DNA of the CDR3: TGTGCCAGCAGTTTTTGGCTAGCGGGAGAAGAGACCCAGTACTTC. This sequence encodes CASSFWLAGEETQYF.

This clonotype was seen many times. V usage is TRBV4-1 and J usage is TRBJ2-5; TRBD1 matches at 12 bases. V shed 6 bases and J 5 bases; nucleotides not matched to a gene: 10. The germline V gene encodes CDR1 MGHRA and CDR2 YSYEKL. The CDR3 is 16 amino acids. The CDR3 loop reads CASRPVGTGGEETQYF. The CDR3 region has the DNA TGCGCCAGCAGACCAGTTGGGACAGGGGGCGAGGAGACCCAGTACTTC.

This clonotype was counted ten times or more. The chain recombines TRBV3-1 with TRBJ1-5; TRBD1 might be the D (5 bases). The V gene lost 5 bases and the J gene lost 7 bases, with 12 bases spanning the gap. The CDR3 sequence is 13 residues long. CDR1 and CDR2 from the germline V gene are LGHDT and YNNKEL (reference sequence). CDR3 nucleotide sequence: TGTGCCAGCAGCTTCTACAGGACACAGCCCCAGCATTTT. Its protein is CASSFYRTQPQHF.

The sample holds many counts of this clonotype. This chain uses TRBV28 with TRBJ2-7; D is possibly TRBD1 or TRBD2 (6 bases each). This CDR3 has 15 residues. Germline V gives CDR1 MDHEN, CDR2 SYDVKM. V dropped 8 bases and J dropped 7 bases, with 24 bases sitting between them. As DNA, the CDR3 is TGTGCCAGCCGGATAACCGGGGGCGGGAAGGGGGAGCAGTACTTC. It translates to CASRITGGGKGEQYF. The full variable domain, completed using reference TRBV28 and TRBJ2-7, is DVKVTQSSRYLVKRTGEKVFLECVQDMDHENMFWYRQDPGLGLRLIYFSYDVKMKEKGDIPEGYSVSREKKERFSLILESASTNQTSMYLCASRITGGGKGEQYFGPGTRLTVT.

This clonotype was seen ten or more times. The chain uses TRBV6-1 and TRBJ2-5, with 8 bases that match TRBD1. Germline V CDR1 and CDR2: MNHNS, SASEGT. The V and J ends lost 6 bases and 4 bases, in that order; junction bases with no gene match: 13. CDR3 length: 16 residues. The CDR3 sequence is CASSSDRGSGGETQYF. In nucleotides, the CDR3 is TGTGCCAGCAGCTCCGACAGGGGAAGTGGGGGAGAGACCCAGTACTTC.

There are many counts of this clonotype. The rearrangement uses TRBV15 and TRBJ1-2; 10 bases line up with TRBD1. V shed 2 bases, J shed 7 bases, and the junction held 4 bases outside the gene matches. Germline-derived CDR1 and CDR2 are LNHNV and YYDKDF (reference sequence). This CDR3 region has 14 residues. The CDR3 is CATSRTGQGTGYTF. The CDR3 DNA sequence: TGTGCCACCAGCAGAACGGGACAGGGGACTGGCTACACCTTC.

This clonotype was seen at least ten times. The chain couples TRBV12-3 or TRBV12-4 to TRBJ2-5, with 8 bases lining up with TRBD1. The CDR3 has 13 amino acids. The ends lost 5 bases at V and 7 bases at J; junction bases unmatched: 6. The DNA of the CDR3 is TGTGCCAGCAGTCAGGACAGGGCGGGGACCCAGTACTTC. Its translation: CASSQDRAGTQYF.

There are many counts of this clonotype. The rearrangement links TRBV6-1 to TRBJ2-5; D unclear. The germline CDR1 and CDR2 sequences are MNHNS and SASEGT. V lost 1 base and J 5 bases, leaving 17 bases between the germline ends. The CDR3 runs 16 residues. CDR3 nucleotide sequence: TGTGCCAGCAGTGAAGGCGGCAGCTCCTTGGGGGAGACCCAGTACTTC. This encodes CASSEGGSSLGETQYF.

This clonotype occurred many times. The V gene is TRBV28, the J gene TRBJ1-1; D not resolved. Germline CDR1 reads MDHEN; CDR2 reads SYDVKM. This CDR3 has 12 residues. V was clipped by 6 bases and J by 8 bases, with 13 bases between them. CDR3 bases: TGTGCCAGCAGCCAGGACCGGATGGAAGCTTTCTTT. Translated, it gives CASSQDRMEAFF.

This clonotype was observed many times. V and J are TRBV6-1 and TRBJ1-2; 7 nucleotides agree with TRBD1. This CDR3 has 14 amino acids. Trimming cost V 6 bases and J 4 bases; bases outside gene matches: 8. Germline lookup yields CDR1 MNHNS and CDR2 SASEGT. The CDR3 reads CASRQGGTSYGYTF. CDR3 bases: TGTGCCAGCAGGCAGGGGGGGACGAGCTATGGCTACACCTTC.

This clonotype was counted a few times. The J gene is TRBJ1-1, the V gene TRBV20-1, with D perhaps TRBD1 (5 bases). This CDR3 spans 14 amino acids. Germline assignment: CDR1 DFQATT and CDR2 SNEGSKA (reference sequence). Trimming removed 8 bases at V and 3 bases at J, with 19 bases between. This CDR3 reads CSLGERGVDTEAFF. The CDR3, as DNA: TGCAGTTTAGGAGAGCGGGGGGTGGACACTGAAGCTTTCTTT.

This clonotype appeared many times. The chain carries TRBV30 and TRBJ1-1; D is ambiguous. V was shortened by 0 bases and J by 2 bases, with 10 bases between the two germline ends. CDR3 size: 14 residues. Germline V gives CDR1 GTSNPN, CDR2 SVGIG (reference sequence). CDR3 bases: TGTGCCTGGAGTGTACCCAACACCAACACTGAAGCTTTCTTT. This codes for CAWSVPNTNTEAFF.

This clonotype was seen many times. This chain connects TRBV6-1 to TRBJ1-3, with D possibly TRBD1 on 5 matching bases. Germline assignment: CDR1 MNHNS and CDR2 SASEGT. V was pared by 7 bases and J by 1 base, with 8 bases between. There are 13 residues in the CDR3. CDR3 nucleotides: TGTGCCAGCAACAAGGGGTCTGGAAACACCATATATTTT. Its translation is CASNKGSGNTIYF.

The sample holds many counts of this clonotype. V gene TRBV7-9 combines with J gene TRBJ1-3; D is undetermined. The CDR3 is 16 amino acids. V was cut by 5 bases and J by 0 bases, with 14 bases left in between. Germline V gene data show CDR1 as SEHNR and CDR2 as FQNEAQ (reference sequence). The DNA of the CDR3 is TGTGCCAGCAGCCTACTACAGAGATCCTCTGGAAACACCATATATTTT. Encoded protein: CASSLLQRSSGNTIYF.

This clonotype came up many times. One end of the junction is discordant with germline, which a read error may explain. The CDR3 DNA is TGCAGCGTTCCTGACAAGGCCCCGCTATTT. Its translation: CSVPDKAPLF. The rearrangement uses TRBV29-1 and TRBJ1-1; D gene ambiguous. CDR3 length equals 10 residues. From germline, CDR1 is SQVTM and CDR2 ANQGSEA.

On this clonotype itself: One end of the junction varies from germline; a read error may be responsible. The rearrangement joins TRBV12-3 or TRBV12-4 to TRBJ1-6; the match to TRBD1 covers 8 bases. This CDR3 comprises 16 residues. Here the CDR3 reads CASSRSPGQAESHLHF. The CDR3 DNA reads as TGTGCCAGCAGTCGATCTCCGGGACAGGCGGAATCACACCTCCACTTT.

This clonotype was detected a few times. This sequence joins TRBV7-8 and TRBJ2-3; 8 nucleotides agree with TRBD2. Trimming at V came to 5 bases and at J to 1 base, leaving 11 bases not matched to a gene. The germline V gene encodes CDR1 SGHVS and CDR2 FQNEAQ. The CDR3 spans 17 residues. The CDR3 spells CASSPSLTGGRTDTQYF. The DNA of the CDR3 is TGTGCCAGCAGCCCAAGTTTGACGGGAGGGCGCACAGATACGCAGTATTTT. Drawing the rest from reference TRBV7-8 and TRBJ2-3, the complete variable domain is GAGVSQSPRYKVAKRGQDVALRCDPISGHVSLFWYQQALGQGPEFLTYFQNEAQLDKSGLPSDRFFAERPEGSVSTLKIQRTQQEDSAVYLCASSPSLTGGRTDTQYFGPGTRLTVL.

This clonotype has ten or more counts. The CDR3 is CASSQVADSNYGYTF. In nucleotides, the CDR3 is TGCGCCAGCAGCCAAGTTGCGGATTCCAACTATGGCTACACCTTC. The chain combines TRBV4-1 with TRBJ1-2; D call uncertain. CDR1 MGHRA and CDR2 YSYEKL come from the germline V gene. This CDR3 spans 15 amino acids. V lost 1 base and J lost 2, with 11 bases in between.

The sample holds many counts of this clonotype. This rearrangement joins TRBV27 to TRBJ1-2; 9 nucleotides align to TRBD1. The V gene's germline CDR1 is MNHEY and CDR2 SMNVEV (reference sequence). The CDR3 is 14 residues long. J gave up 5 bases and V 6 bases, and 7 bases lay outside the gene matches. CDR3 in DNA: TGTGCCAGCAGAACAAACAGGGGGCCGTATGGCTACACCTTC. Protein product: CASRTNRGPYGYTF.

Concerning this clonotype: One junction end does not reproduce the germline sequence, and a read error may be involved. The rearrangement links TRBV10-3 to TRBJ2-7; a weak D match, TRBD2 (5 bases). The CDR3 loop spans 16 amino acids. Germline V gene sequence: CDR1 ENHRY, CDR2 SYGVKD. CDR3 sequence (DNA): TGTGCCATCAGTGAGTCGACTCCTATCGGGGAATACGATCAGTACTTC. Its protein product is CAISESTPIGEYDQYF.